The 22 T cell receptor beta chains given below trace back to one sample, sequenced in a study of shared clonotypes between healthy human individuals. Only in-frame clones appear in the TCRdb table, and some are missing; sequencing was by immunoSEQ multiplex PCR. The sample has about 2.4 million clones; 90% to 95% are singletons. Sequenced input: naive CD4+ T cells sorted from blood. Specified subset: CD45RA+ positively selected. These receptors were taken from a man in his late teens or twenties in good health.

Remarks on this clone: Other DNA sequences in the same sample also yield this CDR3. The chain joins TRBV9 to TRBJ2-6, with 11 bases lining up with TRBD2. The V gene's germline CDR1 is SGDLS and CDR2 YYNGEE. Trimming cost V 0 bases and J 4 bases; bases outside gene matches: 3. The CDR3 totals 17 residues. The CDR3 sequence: CASSVGLAGSGANVLTF. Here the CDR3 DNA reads TGTGCCAGCAGCGTAGGACTAGCGGGGTCCGGGGCCAACGTCCTGACTTTC.

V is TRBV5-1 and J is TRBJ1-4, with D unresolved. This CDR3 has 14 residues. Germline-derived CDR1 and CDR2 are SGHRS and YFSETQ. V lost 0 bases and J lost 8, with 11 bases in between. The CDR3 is CASSLGQPGEKLFF. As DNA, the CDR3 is TGCGCCAGCAGCTTGGGGCAGCCTGGGGAAAAACTGTTTTTT.

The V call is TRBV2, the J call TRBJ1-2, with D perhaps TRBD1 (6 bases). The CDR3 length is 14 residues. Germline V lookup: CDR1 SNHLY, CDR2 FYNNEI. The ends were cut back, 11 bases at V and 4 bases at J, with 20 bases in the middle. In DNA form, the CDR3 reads TGTGCCTCCAAAGGGGGACACCTCACCTATGGCTACACCTTC. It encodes CASKGGHLTYGYTF.

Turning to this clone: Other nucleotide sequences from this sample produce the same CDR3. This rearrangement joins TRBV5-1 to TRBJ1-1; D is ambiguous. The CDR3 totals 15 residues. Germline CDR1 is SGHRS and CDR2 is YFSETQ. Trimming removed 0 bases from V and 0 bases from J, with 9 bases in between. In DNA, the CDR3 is TGCGCCAGCAGCTTGGAAGGACGGGTGAACACTGAAGCTTTCTTT. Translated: CASSLEGRVNTEAFF.

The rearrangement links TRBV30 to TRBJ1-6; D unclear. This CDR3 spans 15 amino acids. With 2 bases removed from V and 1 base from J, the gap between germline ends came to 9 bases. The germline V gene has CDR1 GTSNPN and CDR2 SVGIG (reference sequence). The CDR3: CAWSRRESYNSPLHF. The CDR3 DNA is TGTGCCTGGAGTCGGAGGGAATCCTATAATTCACCCCTCCACTTT.

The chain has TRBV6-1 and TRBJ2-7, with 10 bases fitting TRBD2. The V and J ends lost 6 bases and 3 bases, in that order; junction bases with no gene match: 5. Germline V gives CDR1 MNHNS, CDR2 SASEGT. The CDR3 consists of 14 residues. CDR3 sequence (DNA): TGTGCCAGCAGCGATACTAGCGGGGTCTACGAGCAGTACTTC. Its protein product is CASSDTSGVYEQYF.

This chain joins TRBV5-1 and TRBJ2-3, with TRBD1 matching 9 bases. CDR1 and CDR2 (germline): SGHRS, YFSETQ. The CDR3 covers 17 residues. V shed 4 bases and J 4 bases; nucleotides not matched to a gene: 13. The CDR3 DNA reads TGCGCCAGCAGCAAAGGACTGGGACAGGGAAGGGCAGATACGCAGTATTTT. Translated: CASSKGLGQGRADTQYF.

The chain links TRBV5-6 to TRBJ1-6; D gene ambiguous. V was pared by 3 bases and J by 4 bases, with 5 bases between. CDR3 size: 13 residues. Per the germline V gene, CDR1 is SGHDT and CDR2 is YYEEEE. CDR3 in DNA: TGTGCCAGCAGCTCAACGTATAATTCACCCCTCCACTTT. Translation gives CASSSTYNSPLHF.

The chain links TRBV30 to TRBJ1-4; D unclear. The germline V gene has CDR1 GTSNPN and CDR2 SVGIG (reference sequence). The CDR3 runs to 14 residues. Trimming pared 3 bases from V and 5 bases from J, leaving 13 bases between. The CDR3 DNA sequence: TGTGCCTGGAGCGCCTGGACGGACAATGAAAAACTGTTTTTT. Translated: CAWSAWTDNEKLFF.

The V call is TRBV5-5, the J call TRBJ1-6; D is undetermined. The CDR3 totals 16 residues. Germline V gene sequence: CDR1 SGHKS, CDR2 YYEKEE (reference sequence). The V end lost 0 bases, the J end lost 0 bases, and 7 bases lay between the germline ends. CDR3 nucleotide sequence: TGTGCCAGCAGCTTGGCGGCGGGCTCCTATAATTCACCCCTCCACTTT. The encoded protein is CASSLAAGSYNSPLHF.

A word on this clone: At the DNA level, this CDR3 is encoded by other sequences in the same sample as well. Here the CDR3 DNA reads TGTGCCAGCTCACCCCGCCAGGAGTACAATGAGCAGTTCTTC. This translates into CASSPRQEYNEQFF. The chain combines TRBV18 with TRBJ2-1; D uncertain. The V end was cut by 3 bases, the J end by 4 bases, with 10 bases between. Germline V gene data show CDR1 as KGHSH and CDR2 as LQKENI. The CDR3 is 14 residues long.

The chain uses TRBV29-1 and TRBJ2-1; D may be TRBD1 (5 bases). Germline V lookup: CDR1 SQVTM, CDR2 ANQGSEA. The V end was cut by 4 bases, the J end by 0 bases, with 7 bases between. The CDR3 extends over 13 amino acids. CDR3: CSVGTISYNEQFF. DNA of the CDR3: TGCAGCGTTGGGACAATCTCCTACAATGAGCAGTTCTTC.

The CDR3 spells CASSYGGGPYNSPLHF. The CDR3, as DNA: TGTGCCAGCAGTTACGGGGGCGGCCCCTATAATTCACCCCTCCACTTT. V is TRBV6-5 and J is TRBJ1-6, with D possibly being TRBD1 (6 bases). Trimming cost V 2 bases and J 2 bases, with 10 bases left between them. Per germline, CDR1 MNHEY and CDR2 SVGAGI. The CDR3 is made up of 16 amino acids.

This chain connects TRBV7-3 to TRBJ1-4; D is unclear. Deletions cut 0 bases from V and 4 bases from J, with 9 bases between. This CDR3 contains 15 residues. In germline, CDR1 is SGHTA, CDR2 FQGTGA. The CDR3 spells CASSLTGTFNEKLFF. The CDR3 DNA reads TGTGCCAGCAGCTTAACGGGCACATTTAATGAAAAACTGTTTTTT.

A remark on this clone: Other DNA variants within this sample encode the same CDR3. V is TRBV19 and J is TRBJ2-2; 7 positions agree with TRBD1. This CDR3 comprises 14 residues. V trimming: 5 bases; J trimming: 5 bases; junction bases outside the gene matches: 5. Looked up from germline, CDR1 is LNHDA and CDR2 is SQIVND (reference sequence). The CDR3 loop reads CASSPRQGTGELFF. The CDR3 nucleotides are TGTGCCAGTAGTCCTCGACAGGGAACCGGGGAGCTGTTTTTT.

The CDR3 loop is CASSLAGQSGEQYF. DNA of the CDR3: TGTGCCAGCAGCTTAGCAGGACAGTCGGGCGAGCAGTACTTC. This chain connects TRBV7-9 to TRBJ2-7, with a possible D match to TRBD1 (6 bases). V was cut by 0 bases and J by 6 bases, with 12 bases left in between. The germline V gene has CDR1 SEHNR and CDR2 FQNEAQ (reference sequence). The CDR3 contains 14 residues.

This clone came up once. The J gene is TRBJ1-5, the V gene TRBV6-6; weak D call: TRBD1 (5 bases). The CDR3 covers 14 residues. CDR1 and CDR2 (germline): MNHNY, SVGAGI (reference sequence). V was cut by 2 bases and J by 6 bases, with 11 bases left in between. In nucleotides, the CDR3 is TGTGCCAGCAGTTACGAACAGGCGGTTCAGCCCCAGCATTTT. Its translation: CASSYEQAVQPQHF.

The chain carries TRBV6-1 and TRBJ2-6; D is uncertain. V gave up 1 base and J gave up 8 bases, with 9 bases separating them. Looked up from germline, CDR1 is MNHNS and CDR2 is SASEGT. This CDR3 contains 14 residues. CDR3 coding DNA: TGTGCCAGCAGTGAAGTATGGAATCCCAACGTCCTGACTTTC. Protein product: CASSEVWNPNVLTF.

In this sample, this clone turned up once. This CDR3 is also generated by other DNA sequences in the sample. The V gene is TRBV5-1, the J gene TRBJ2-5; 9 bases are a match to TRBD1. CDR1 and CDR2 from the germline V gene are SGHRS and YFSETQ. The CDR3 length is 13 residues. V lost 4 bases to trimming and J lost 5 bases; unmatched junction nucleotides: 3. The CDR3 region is CASSLGTGETQYF. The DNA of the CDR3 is TGCGCCAGCAGCCTGGGGACAGGGGAGACCCAGTACTTC.

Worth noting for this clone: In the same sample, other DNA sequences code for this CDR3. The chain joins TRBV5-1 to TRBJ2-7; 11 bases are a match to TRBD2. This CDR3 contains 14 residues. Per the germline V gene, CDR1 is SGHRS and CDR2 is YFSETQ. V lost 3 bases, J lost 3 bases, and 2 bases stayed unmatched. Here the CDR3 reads CASSSGTSGYEQYF. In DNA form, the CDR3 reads TGCGCCAGCAGCTCGGGGACTAGCGGCTACGAGCAGTACTTC.

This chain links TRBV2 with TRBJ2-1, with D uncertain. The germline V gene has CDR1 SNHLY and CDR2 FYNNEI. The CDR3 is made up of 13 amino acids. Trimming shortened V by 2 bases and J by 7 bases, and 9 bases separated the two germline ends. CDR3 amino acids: CASSEQLQNEQFF. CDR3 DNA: TGTGCCAGCAGTGAACAGCTCCAAAATGAGCAGTTCTTC.

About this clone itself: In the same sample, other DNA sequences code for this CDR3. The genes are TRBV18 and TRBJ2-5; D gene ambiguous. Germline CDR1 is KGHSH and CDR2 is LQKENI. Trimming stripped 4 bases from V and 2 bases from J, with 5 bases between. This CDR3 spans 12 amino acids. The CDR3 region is CASSLSQETQYF. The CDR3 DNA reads TGTGCCAGCTCACTCTCTCAAGAGACCCAGTACTTC. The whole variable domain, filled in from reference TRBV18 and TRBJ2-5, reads NAGVMQNPRHLVRRRGQEARLRCSPMKGHSHVYWYRQLPEEGLKFMVYLQKENIIDESGMPKERFSAEFPKEGPSILRIQQVVRGDSAAYFCASSLSQETQYFGPGTRLLVL.